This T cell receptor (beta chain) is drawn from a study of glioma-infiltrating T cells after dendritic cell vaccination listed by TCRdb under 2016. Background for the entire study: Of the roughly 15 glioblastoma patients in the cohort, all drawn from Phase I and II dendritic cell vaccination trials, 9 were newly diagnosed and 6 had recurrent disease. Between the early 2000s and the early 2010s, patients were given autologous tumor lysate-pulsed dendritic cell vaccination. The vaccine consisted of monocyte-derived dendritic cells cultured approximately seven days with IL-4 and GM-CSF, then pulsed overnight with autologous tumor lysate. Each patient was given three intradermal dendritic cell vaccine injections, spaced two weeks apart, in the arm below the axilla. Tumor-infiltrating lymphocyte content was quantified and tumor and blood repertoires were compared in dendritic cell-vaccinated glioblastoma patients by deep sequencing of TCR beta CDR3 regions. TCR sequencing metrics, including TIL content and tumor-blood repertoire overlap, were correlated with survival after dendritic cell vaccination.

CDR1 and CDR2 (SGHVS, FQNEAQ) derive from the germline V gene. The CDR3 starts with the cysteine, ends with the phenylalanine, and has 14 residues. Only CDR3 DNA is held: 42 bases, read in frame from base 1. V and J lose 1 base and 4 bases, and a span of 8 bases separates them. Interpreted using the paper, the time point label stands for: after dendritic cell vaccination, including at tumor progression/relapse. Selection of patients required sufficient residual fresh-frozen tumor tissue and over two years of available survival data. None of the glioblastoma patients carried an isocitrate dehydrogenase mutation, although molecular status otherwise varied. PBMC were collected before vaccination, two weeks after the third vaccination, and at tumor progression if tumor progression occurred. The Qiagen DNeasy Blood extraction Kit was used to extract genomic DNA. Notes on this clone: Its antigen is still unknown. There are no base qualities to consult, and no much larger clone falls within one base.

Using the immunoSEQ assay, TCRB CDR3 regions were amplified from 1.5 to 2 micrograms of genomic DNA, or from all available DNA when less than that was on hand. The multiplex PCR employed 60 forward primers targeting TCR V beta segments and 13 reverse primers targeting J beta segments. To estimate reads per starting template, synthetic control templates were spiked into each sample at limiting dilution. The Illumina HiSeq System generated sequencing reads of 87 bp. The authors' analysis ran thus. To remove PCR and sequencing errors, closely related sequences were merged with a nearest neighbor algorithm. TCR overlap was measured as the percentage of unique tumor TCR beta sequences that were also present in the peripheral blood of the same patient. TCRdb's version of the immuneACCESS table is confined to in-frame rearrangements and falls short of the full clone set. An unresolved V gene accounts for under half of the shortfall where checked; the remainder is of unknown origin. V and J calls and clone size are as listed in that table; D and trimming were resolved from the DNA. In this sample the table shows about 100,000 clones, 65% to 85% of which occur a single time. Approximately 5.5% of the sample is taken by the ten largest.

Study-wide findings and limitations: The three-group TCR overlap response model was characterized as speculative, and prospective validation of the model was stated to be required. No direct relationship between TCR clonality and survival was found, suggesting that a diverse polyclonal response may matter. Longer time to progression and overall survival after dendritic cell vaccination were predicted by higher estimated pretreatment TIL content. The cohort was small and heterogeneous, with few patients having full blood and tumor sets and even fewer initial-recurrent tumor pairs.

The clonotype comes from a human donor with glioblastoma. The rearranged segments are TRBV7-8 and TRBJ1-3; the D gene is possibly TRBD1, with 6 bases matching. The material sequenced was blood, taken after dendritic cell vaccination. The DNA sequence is TGTGCCAGCAGCTTAGTAGGACAGGGAAACACCATATATTTT. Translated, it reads CASSLVGQGNTIYF.